Presented here are 3 T cell receptor beta chains from one specimen sequenced in a study of cytomegalovirus exposure and HLA in healthy donors. Measured with immunoSEQ multiplex PCR; TCRdb has only the in-frame clones, and not every one. This table has around 150,000 clones, approximately 82% appearing once. Sequencing was performed on PBMCs. These receptors were obtained from a man aged 25 to 45 in good health and CMV-seropositive.

This chain links TRBV5-4 with TRBJ2-3; no firm D call. Germline CDR1 and CDR2: SGHNT and YYREEE (reference sequence). CDR3 length: 14 residues. Trimming removed 5 bases at V and 3 bases at J, with 13 bases between. The CDR3 bases are TGTGCCAGCAGAAATGACCCGAGGACAGATACGCAGTATTTT. Protein product: CASRNDPRTDTQYF. Based on the CDR3 plus reference TRBV5-4 and TRBJ2-3, the full variable domain is ETGVTQSPTHLIKTRGQQVTLRCSSQSGHNTVSWYQQALGQGPQFIFQYYREEENGRGNFPPRFSGLQFPNYSSELNVNALELDDSALYLCASRNDPRTDTQYFGPGTRLTVL.

Here the CDR3 reads CASSLDRGEAFF. CDR3 nucleotide sequence: TGTGCCAGCAGCCTCGATCGGGGTGAAGCTTTCTTT. V gene TRBV7-2 combines with J gene TRBJ1-1; D is unclear. From germline, CDR1 is SGHTA and CDR2 FQGNSA. Between the trimmed V and J ends, which lost 5 bases and 7 bases, there was a span of 11 bases. The CDR3 sequence is 12 residues long. Based on the CDR3 plus reference TRBV7-2 and TRBJ1-1, the full variable domain is GAGVSQSPSNKVTEKGKDVELRCDPISGHTALYWYRQSLGQGLEFLIYFQGNSAPDKSGLPSDRFSAERTGGSVSTLTIQRTQQEDSAVYLCASSLDRGEAFFGQGTRLTVV.

V and J are TRBV15 and TRBJ1-5; D unresolved. The V end was cut by 4 bases, the J end by 2 bases, with 9 bases between. This CDR3 has 14 residues. From germline, CDR1 is LNHNV and CDR2 YYDKDF (reference sequence). DNA for the CDR3: TGTGCCACCAGCATTTTCGGGGGCAATCAGCCCCAGCATTTT. Encoded protein: CATSIFGGNQPQHF. The entire variable domain, with the rest obtained from reference TRBV15 and TRBJ1-5, is as follows: DAMVIQNPRYQVTQFGKPVTLSCSQTLNHNVMYWYQQKSSQAPKLLFHYYDKDFNNEADTPDNFQSRRPNTSFCFLDIRSPGLGDTAMYLCATSIFGGNQPQHFGDGTRLSIL.